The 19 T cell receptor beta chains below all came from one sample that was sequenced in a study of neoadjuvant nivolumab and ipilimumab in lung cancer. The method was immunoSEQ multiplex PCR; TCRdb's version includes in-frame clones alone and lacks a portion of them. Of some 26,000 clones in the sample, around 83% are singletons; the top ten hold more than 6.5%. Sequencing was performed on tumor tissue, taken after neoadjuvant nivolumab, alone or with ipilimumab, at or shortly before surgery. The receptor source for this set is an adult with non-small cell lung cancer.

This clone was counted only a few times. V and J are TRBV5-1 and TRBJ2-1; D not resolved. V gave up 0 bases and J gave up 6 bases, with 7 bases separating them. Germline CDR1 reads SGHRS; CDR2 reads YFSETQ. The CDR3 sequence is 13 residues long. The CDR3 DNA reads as TGCGCCAGCAGCTTGGAGCCGTTCAATGAGCAGTTCTTC. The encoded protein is CASSLEPFNEQFF.

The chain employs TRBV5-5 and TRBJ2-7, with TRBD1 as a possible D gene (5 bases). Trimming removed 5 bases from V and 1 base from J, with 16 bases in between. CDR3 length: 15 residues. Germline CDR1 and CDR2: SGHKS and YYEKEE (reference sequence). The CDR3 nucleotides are TGTGCCAGCAGAATGCAGGGCACACTATCCTACGAGCAGTACTTC. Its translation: CASRMQGTLSYEQYF.

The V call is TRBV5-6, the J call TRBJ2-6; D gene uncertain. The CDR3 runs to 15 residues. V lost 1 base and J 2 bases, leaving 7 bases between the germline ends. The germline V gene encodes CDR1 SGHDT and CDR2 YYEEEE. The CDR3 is CASSLFAAGANVLTF. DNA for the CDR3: TGTGCCAGCAGCTTGTTTGCAGCTGGGGCCAACGTCCTGACTTTC.

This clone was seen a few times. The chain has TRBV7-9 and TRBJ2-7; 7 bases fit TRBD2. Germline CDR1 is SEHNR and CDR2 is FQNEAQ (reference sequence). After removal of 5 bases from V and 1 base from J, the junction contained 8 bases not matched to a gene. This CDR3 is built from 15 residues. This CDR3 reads CASSMGQGGSYEQYF. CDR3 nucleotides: TGTGCCAGCAGCATGGGGCAGGGAGGGTCCTACGAGCAGTACTTC. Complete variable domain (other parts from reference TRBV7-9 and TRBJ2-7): DTGVSQNPRHKITKRGQNVTFRCDPISEHNRLYWYRQTLGQGPEFLTYFQNEAQLEKSRLLSDRFSAERPKGSFSTLEIQRTEQGDSAMYLCASSMGQGGSYEQYFGPGTRLTVT.

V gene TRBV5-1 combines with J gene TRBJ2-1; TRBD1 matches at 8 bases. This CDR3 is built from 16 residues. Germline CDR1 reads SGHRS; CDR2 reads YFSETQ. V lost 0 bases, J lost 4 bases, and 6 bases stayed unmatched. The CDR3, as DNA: TGCGCCAGCAGCTTGGGTCAGGGGGCAAAATACAATGAGCAGTTCTTC. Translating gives CASSLGQGAKYNEQFF.

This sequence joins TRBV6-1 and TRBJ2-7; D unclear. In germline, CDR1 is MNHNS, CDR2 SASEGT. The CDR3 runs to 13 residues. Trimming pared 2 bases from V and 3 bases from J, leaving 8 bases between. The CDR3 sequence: CASSELEGYEQYF. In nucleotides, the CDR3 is TGTGCCAGCAGTGAACTAGAAGGCTACGAGCAGTACTTC.

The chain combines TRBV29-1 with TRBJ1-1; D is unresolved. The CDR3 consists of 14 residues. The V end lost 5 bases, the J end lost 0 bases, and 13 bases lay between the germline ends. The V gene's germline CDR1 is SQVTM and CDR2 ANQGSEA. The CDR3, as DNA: TGCAGCGTTCTTGGAATGGGGATGAACACTGAAGCTTTCTTT. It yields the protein CSVLGMGMNTEAFF.

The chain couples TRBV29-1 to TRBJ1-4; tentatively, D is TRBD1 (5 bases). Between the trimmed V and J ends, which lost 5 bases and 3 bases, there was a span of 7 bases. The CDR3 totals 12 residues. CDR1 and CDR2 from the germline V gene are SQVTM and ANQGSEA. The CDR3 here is CSVQQANEKLFF. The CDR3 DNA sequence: TGCAGCGTTCAACAGGCTAATGAAAAACTGTTTTTT.

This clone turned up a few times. The CDR3 DNA sequence: TGTGCCTGGAGCGCGGGACTACGCTACGAGCAGTACTTC. Its protein is CAWSAGLRYEQYF. V and J are TRBV30 and TRBJ2-7, with 7 positions matching TRBD2. The ends lost 3 bases at V and 3 bases at J; junction bases unmatched: 5. The germline gives CDR1 GTSNPN, CDR2 SVGIG (reference sequence). This CDR3 has 13 residues.

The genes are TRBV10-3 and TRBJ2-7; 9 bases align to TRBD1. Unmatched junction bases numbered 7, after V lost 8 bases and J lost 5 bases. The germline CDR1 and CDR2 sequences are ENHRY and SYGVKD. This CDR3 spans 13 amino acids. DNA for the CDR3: TGTGCCATCCGACAGGGGGTAGGAAACGAGCAGTACTTC. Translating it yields CAIRQGVGNEQYF.

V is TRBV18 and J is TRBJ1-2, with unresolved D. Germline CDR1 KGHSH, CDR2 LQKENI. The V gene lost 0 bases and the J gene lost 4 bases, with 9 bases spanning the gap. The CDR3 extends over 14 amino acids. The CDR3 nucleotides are TGTGCCAGCTCACCACCGGACGGGCGCTATGGCTACACCTTC. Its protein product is CASSPPDGRYGYTF.

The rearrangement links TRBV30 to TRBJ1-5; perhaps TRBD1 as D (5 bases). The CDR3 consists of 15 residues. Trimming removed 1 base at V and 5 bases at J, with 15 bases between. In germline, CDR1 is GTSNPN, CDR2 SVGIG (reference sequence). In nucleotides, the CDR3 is TGTGCCTGGAGTGACGAAAGGGGTTGGGATCAGCCCCAGCATTTT. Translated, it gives CAWSDERGWDQPQHF.

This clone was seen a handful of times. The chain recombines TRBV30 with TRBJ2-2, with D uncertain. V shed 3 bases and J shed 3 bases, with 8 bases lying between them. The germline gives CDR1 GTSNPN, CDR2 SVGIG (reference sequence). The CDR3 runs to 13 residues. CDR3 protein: CAWRGSYTGELFF. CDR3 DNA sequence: TGTGCCTGGAGAGGCTCGTACACCGGGGAGCTGTTTTTT. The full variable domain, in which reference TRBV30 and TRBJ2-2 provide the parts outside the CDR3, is SQTIHQWPATLVQPVGSPLSLECTVEGTSNPNLYWYRQAAGRGLQLLFYSVGIGQISSEVPQNLSASRPQDRQFILSSKKLLLSDSGFYLCAWRGSYTGELFFGEGSRLTVL.

CDR3 coding DNA: TGTGCCTGGAGTCGCCTTCTAGGGGGCAATGAGCAGTTCTTC. Its translation is CAWSRLLGGNEQFF. The rearrangement joins TRBV30 to TRBJ2-1; perhaps TRBD1 as D (6 bases). V was shortened by 2 bases and J by 6 bases, with 14 bases between the two germline ends. From germline, CDR1 is GTSNPN and CDR2 SVGIG (reference sequence). The CDR3 runs to 14 residues.

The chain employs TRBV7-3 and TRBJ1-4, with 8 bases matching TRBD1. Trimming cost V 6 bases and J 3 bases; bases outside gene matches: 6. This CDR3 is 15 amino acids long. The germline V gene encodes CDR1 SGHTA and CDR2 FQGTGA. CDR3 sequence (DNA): TGTGCCAGCAGACCTACAGGGGGGGCTAATGAAAAACTGTTTTTT. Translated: CASRPTGGANEKLFF. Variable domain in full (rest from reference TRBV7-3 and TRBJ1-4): GAGVSQTPSNKVTEKGKYVELRCDPISGHTALYWYRQSLGQGPEFLIYFQGTGAADDSGLPNDRFFAVRPEGSVSTLKIQRTERGDSAVYLCASRPTGGANEKLFFGSGTQLSVL.

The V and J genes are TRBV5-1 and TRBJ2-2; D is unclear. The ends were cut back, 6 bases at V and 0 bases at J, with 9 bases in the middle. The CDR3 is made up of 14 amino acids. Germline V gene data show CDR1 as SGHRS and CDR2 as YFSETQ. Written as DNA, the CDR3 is TGCGCCAGCATCTGGGCCCCGAACACCGGGGAGCTGTTTTTT. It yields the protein CASIWAPNTGELFF.

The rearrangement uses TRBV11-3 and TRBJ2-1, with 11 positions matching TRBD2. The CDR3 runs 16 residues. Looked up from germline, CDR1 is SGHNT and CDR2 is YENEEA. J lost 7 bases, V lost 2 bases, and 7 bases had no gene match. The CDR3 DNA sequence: TGTGCCAGCAGCTTAATTAGCGGGAGGGCCAGTAATGAGCAGTTCTTC. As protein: CASSLISGRASNEQFF.

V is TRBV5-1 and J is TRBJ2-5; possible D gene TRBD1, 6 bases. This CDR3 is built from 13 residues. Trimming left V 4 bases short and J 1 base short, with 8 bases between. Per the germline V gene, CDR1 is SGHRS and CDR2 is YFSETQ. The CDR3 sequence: CASSPDSQETQYF. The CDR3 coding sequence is TGCGCCAGCAGCCCGGACAGCCAAGAGACCCAGTACTTC.

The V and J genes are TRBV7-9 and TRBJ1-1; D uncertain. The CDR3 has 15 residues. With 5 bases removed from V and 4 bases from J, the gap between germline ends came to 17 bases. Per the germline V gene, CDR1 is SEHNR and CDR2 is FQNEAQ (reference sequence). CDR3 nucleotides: TGTGCCAGCAGCACAGACGTCCTACGGGGCACTGAAGCTTTCTTT. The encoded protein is CASSTDVLRGTEAFF.